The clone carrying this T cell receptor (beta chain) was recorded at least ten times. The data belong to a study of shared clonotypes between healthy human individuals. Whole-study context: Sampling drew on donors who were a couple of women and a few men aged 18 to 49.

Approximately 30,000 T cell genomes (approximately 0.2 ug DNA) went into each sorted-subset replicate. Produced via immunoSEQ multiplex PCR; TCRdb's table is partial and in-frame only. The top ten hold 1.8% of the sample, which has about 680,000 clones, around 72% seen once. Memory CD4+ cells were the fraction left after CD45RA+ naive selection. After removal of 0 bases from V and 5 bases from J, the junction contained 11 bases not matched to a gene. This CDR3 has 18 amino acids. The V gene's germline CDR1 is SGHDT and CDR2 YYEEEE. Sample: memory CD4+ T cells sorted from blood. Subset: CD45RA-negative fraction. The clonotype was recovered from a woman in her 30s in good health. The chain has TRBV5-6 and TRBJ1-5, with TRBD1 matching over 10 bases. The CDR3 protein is CASSLGGMGTGEDQPQHF. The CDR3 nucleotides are TGTGCCAGCAGCTTGGGGGGAATGGGGACAGGGGAAGATCAGCCCCAGCATTTT. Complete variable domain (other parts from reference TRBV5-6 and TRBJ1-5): DAGVTQSPTHLIKTRGQQVTLRCSPKSGHDTVSWYQQALGQGPQFIFQYYEEEERQRGNFPDRFSGHQFPNYSSELNVNALLLGDSALYLCASSLGGMGTGEDQPQHFGDGTRLSIL.